The source of this T cell receptor beta chain is a study of PD-1 blockade in classical Hodgkin lymphoma. Overall study findings and caveats: Possible causes of repertoire differences, disease activity or prior therapy, remain undefined. Any patient who commenced nivolumab under 1 year after ASCT was excluded. For complete responders, baseline diversity was comparable to that of newly diagnosed patients. Reported findings placed baseline TCR diversity lower in newly diagnosed patients (compared with healthy donors).

Here immunoSEQ multiplex PCR was the method, and the copy in TCRdb shows in-frame clones only, minus some. The sample gives around 36,000 clones, approximately 92% of which show up once; more than 0.2% is in the top ten. Comments on this clone: Its antigen remains unidentified.

There are 15 residues in the CDR3. The germline CDR1 and CDR2 sequences are SGHAT and FQNNGV. V shed 5 bases and J 7 bases; nucleotides not matched to a gene: 11. The patients all showed relapse after autologous stem cell transplantation, while their brentuximab vedotin exposure varied. Starting with thawed PBMCs, CD4+ T cells were purified by magnetic negative selection. The chain joins TRBV11-2 to TRBJ1-2, with 9 nucleotides matching TRBD1. Sequenced here: CD4+ T cells from blood, sampled at baseline. The clonotype comes from a human donor with classical Hodgkin lymphoma. CDR3 sequence (DNA): TGTGCCAGCAGCAGATACCGGGACAGGGACTCTGGCTACACCTTC. Translating gives CASSRYRDRDSGYTF.